This T cell receptor beta chain was sequenced during a study of cytomegalovirus exposure and HLA in healthy donors. Study observations and caveats: For TCR beta chains, V- and J-gene trimming was later linked to a missense DCLRE1C variant.

PCR involved 60 Vbeta and 13 Jbeta primers. The method was immunoSEQ multiplex PCR; TCRdb's version includes in-frame clones alone and lacks a portion of them. The sample contains about 190,000 clones, around 75% of which appear only once. Germline trimming cut 5 bases from V and 4 bases from J; bases unmatched to any gene: 7. The CDR3 covers 14 residues. Germline-derived CDR1 and CDR2 are MNHEY and SVGAGI. Note on this clone: Its specificity is not known.

The chain combines TRBV6-5 with TRBJ2-7, with 8 bases fitting TRBD1. The material sequenced was PBMCs. This sequence originates from a woman in her 30s in good health and CMV-seropositive. CDR3: CASSAIQGGYEQYF. The CDR3 nucleotides read TGTGCCAGCAGTGCCATACAGGGGGGATACGAGCAGTACTTC.